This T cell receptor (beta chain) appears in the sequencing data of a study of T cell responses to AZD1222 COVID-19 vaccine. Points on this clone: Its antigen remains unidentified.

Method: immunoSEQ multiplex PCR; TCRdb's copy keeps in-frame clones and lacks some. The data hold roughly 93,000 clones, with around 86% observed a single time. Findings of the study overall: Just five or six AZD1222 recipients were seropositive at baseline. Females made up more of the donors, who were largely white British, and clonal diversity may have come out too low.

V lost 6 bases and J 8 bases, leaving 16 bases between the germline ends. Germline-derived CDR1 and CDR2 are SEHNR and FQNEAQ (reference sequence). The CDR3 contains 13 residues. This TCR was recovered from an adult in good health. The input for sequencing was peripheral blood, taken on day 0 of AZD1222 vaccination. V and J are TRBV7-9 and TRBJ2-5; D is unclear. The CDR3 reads CASRKDAEGTQYF. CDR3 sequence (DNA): TGTGCCAGCAGAAAGGACGCGGAAGGAACCCAGTACTTC. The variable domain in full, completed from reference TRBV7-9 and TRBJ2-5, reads DTGVSQNPRHKITKRGQNVTFRCDPISEHNRLYWYRQTLGQGPEFLTYFQNEAQLEKSRLLSDRFSAERPKGSFSTLEIQRTEQGDSAMYLCASRKDAEGTQYFGPGTRLLVL.